Listed below are T cell receptor beta chains from one sample, sequenced in a study of T cells in localized non-small cell lung cancer. The table came from immunoSEQ multiplex PCR; TCRdb's copy has only in-frame clones and leaves some out. Among just under 20,000 clones, 65% to 90% were seen once, and the ten largest hold approximately 4.8%. The sample in question was peripheral blood, obtained before any cancer treatment. The receptors stem from a man aged 35-69 years with stage I lung adenocarcinoma. Both conserved end residues are part of each CDR3. A D gene is named only where the DNA matches it firmly. Expanded clones get a size class; other rows say once, few or many, or leave the size out.

- | TRBJ1-3 | - | TRBV9 | CASSVGGPSSGNTIYF | TGTGCCAGCAGCGTAGGAGGCCCTAGCTCTGGAAACACCATATATTTT
- | TRBJ2-3 | TRBD2 | TRBV5-1 | CASKLAASTDTQYF | TGCGCCAGCAAACTAGCGGCTAGCACAGATACGCAGTATTTT
- | TRBJ1-5 | - | TRBV18 | CASTGLGNQPQHF | TGTGCCAGCACCGGACTAGGCAATCAGCCCCAGCATTTT
- | TRBJ1-2 | TRBD1 | TRBV28 | CASSLWTGGRGYTF | TGTGCCAGCAGTTTATGGACAGGGGGAAGGGGCTACACCTTC
- | TRBJ1-3 | - | TRBV2 | CASNQGTGNTIYF | TGTGCCAGCAACCAGGGAACTGGAAACACCATATATTTT
once | TRBJ1-2 | - | TRBV6-5 | CASSYEGRNYGYTF | TGTGCCAGCAGTTACGAAGGCAGGAACTATGGCTACACCTTC
- | TRBJ2-7 | TRBD2 | TRBV27 | CASSPTSGGALEQYF | TGTGCCAGCAGTCCAACTAGCGGGGGGGCCCTCGAGCAGTACTTC
- | TRBJ2-7 | - | TRBV9 | CASSVAPVQSSYEQYF | TGTGCCAGCAGCGTAGCCCCCGTTCAGTCTTCCTACGAGCAGTACTTC
- | TRBJ2-7 | - | TRBV15 | CATSRDFGPEQYF | TGTGCCACCAGCAGAGATTTCGGGCCCGAGCAGTACTTC
- | TRBJ2-6 | - | TRBV10-3 | CAISEGESGANVLTF | TGTGCCATCAGTGAGGGGGAATCTGGGGCCAACGTCCTGACTTTC
- | TRBJ1-1 | - | TRBV27 | CASSFRGPDRGITEAFF | TGTGCCAGCAGTTTCCGTGGGCCGGACAGAGGGATCACTGAAGCTTTCTTT
- | TRBJ1-2 | TRBD1 | TRBV7-9 | CASSDEQGAKGYTF | TGTGCCAGCAGCGATGAACAGGGGGCCAAAGGCTACACCTTC
- | TRBJ1-5 | - | TRBV21-1 | CASTRRLGGDSNQPQHF | TGTGCCAGTACCCGAAGGCTAGGGGGTGATAGCAATCAGCCCCAGCATTTT
- | TRBJ2-3 | TRBD2 | TRBV11-1 | CASSLLAGGPWDTQYF | TGTGCCAGCAGCTTATTGGCGGGAGGGCCTTGGGATACGCAGTATTTT
- | TRBJ2-1 | TRBD1 | TRBV11-3 | CASSPGTASYNEQFF | TGTGCCAGCAGCCCAGGGACAGCCTCCTACAATGAGCAGTTCTTC
- | TRBJ2-7 | TRBD1 | TRBV19 | CASSMRGLAANEQYF | TGTGCCAGTAGTATGAGGGGGCTAGCAGCGAACGAGCAGTACTTC
- | TRBJ2-1 | TRBD2 | TRBV19 | CASTVTSGPLNEQFF | TGTGCCAGTACCGTGACTAGCGGGCCCCTAAATGAGCAGTTCTTC
- | TRBJ2-3 | - | TRBV4-2 | CASSQGGNTDTQYF | TGTGCCAGCAGCCAAGGCGGGAACACAGATACGCAGTATTTT
- | TRBJ2-3 | TRBD1 | TRBV9 | CASTHNPDRATDTQYF | TGTGCCAGCACCCATAACCCCGACAGGGCGACAGATACGCAGTATTTT
- | TRBJ1-2 | - | TRBV4-1 | CASTQRALGGYTF | TGCGCCAGCACTCAAAGGGCGTTGGGGGGCTACACCTTC
- | TRBJ2-1 | TRBD2 | TRBV19 | CASSFGTSGSTEQFF | TGTGCCAGTAGCTTCGGGACTAGCGGGAGCACTGAGCAGTTCTTC
- | TRBJ2-1 | - | TRBV27 | CASSLSKVTVNNEQFF | TGTGCCAGCAGTTTATCGAAGGTGACGGTAAACAATGAGCAGTTCTTC
- | TRBJ2-7 | - | TRBV6-1 | CASSEAWASSSSAGSYEQYF | TGTGCCAGCAGTGAGGCCTGGGCTAGTTCTAGTAGTGCCGGGTCCTACGAGCAGTACTTC
- | TRBJ2-6 | TRBD1 | TRBV6-1 | CASSDRGSGANVLTF | TGTGCCAGCAGTGACAGGGGGTCTGGGGCCAACGTCCTGACTTTC
- | TRBJ2-5 | TRBD2 | TRBV7-9 | CASSLARGSSGLQETQYF | TGTGCCAGCAGCTTAGCGCGGGGGTCTAGCGGGCTTCAAGAGACCCAGTACTTC
- | TRBJ2-1 | - | TRBV7-6 | CASSRTPSSYNEQFF | TGTGCCAGCAGCCGGACGCCTTCCTCCTACAATGAGCAGTTCTTC
- | TRBJ2-1 | TRBD2 | TRBV6-5 | CASSYSIREGDNEQFF | TGTGCCAGCAGTTACTCGATCCGGGAGGGGGACAATGAGCAGTTCTTC
- | TRBJ2-1 | TRBD2 | TRBV29-1 | CSGRSGTYYNEQFF | TGCAGCGGACGTAGCGGGACGTATTACAATGAGCAGTTCTTC
- | TRBJ1-4 | TRBD1 | TRBV28 | CASSLWAGGQKATNEKLFF | TGTGCCAGCAGTTTGTGGGCAGGGGGTCAAAAGGCAACTAATGAAAAACTGTTTTTT
- | TRBJ1-1 | - | TRBV5-5 | CASSLRAMNTEAFF | TGTGCCAGCAGCTTGAGGGCAATGAACACTGAAGCTTTCTTT
- | TRBJ2-3 | - | TRBV28 | CASSARTGFDTQYF | TGTGCCAGCAGTGCCCGAACAGGGTTCGATACGCAGTATTTT
- | TRBJ1-3 | - | TRBV30 | CAWALSGNTIYF | TGTGCCTGGGCATTGTCTGGAAACACCATATATTTT
few | TRBJ2-2 | - | TRBV9 | CASSVGKVAGELFF | TGTGCCAGCAGCGTAGGGAAGGTGGCCGGGGAGCTGTTTTTT
- | TRBJ2-3 | TRBD2 | TRBV30 | CAWRRGGADTQYF | TGTGCCTGGAGGCGGGGGGGGGCAGATACGCAGTATTTT
- | TRBJ1-2 | TRBD1 | TRBV2 | CASIGTDSHGYTF | TGTGCCAGCATAGGGACAGACAGTCATGGCTACACCTTC
- | TRBJ2-3 | - | TRBV11-2 | CASSLNLGQGDTQYF | TGTGCCAGCAGCTTAAATCTAGGGCAGGGAGATACGCAGTATTTT
- | TRBJ2-3 | - | TRBV4-1 | CASSQGPTGTDTQYF | TGCGCCAGCAGCCAAGGGCCCACGGGGACAGATACGCAGTATTTT
- | TRBJ1-2 | - | TRBV4-3 | CASSQNQPGPTQGGYTF | TGCGCCAGCAGCCAAAACCAGCCGGGACCCACGCAGGGGGGCTACACCTTC
- | TRBJ1-5 | TRBD1 | TRBV28 | CASRTTGGGNQPQHF | TGTGCCAGCAGGACAACAGGGGGTGGCAATCAGCCCCAGCATTTT
- | TRBJ1-3 | - | TRBV19 | CASSMVQTYSGNTIYF | TGTGCCAGTAGTATGGTACAGACCTACTCTGGAAACACCATATATTTT
- | TRBJ2-1 | - | TRBV7-3 | CASSLGTVDEQFF | TGTGCCAGCAGCCTAGGCACAGTCGATGAGCAGTTCTTC
- | TRBJ1-5 | TRBD1 | TRBV19 | CASSDRVQPQHF | TGTGCCAGTAGTGACAGGGTTCAGCCCCAGCATTTT
- | TRBJ2-6 | - | TRBV5-5 | CASIYREFSGANVLTF | TGTGCCAGCATATACAGGGAGTTTTCTGGGGCCAACGTCCTGACTTTC
- | TRBJ2-1 | - | TRBV19 | CASSIGDSNPGYNEQFF | TGTGCCAGTAGTATAGGGGACTCCAACCCCGGCTACAATGAGCAGTTCTTC
- | TRBJ1-2 | TRBD1 | TRBV7-8 | CASSSPPGQGNYGYTF | TGTGCCAGCAGCTCTCCTCCGGGACAGGGGAACTATGGCTACACCTTC